This TCR beta chain emerged from a study of T cells in Graves' hyperthyroidism and ophthalmopathy. The CDR3 contains 13 residues. J lost 3 bases, V lost 9 bases, and 5 bases had no gene match. Germline CDR1 and CDR2: SNHLY and FYNNEI. Clinicians diagnosed patients from clinical symptoms, serum thyroxine and TRAb, thyroid ultrasound and orbital computed tomography. About 10 ml of fresh peripheral blood supplied the PBMCs. Broader study findings: A 13 V-J signature model discriminated ophthalmopathy versus stable hyperthyroidism.

A remark on this clonotype: The antigen is unknown.

The investigators amplified TCR beta CDR3 regions from RNA transcripts. The primer set for the first-round RT-PCR of the TCR CDR3 was HTBI. One entry per CDR3 protein, called by TCRdb with MiXCR from the multiplex PCR reads. The sample carries roughly 100,000 distinct CDR3 sequences, about 50% recorded once. The chain joins TRBV2 to TRBJ2-3; 8 bases line up with TRBD2. The source material was blood. The TCR originated in a middle-aged man with Graves' hyperthyroidism. This CDR3 is CASSGTTTDTQYF. The CDR3 DNA reads as TGTGCCAGTAGCGGGACTACGACAGATACGCAGTATTTT.